Given below is one T cell receptor beta chain in context. In the study's own analysis: Cell counts per sample came from amplifying reference gene primers. Sequencing was performed with immunoSEQ multiplex PCR; in TCRdb, only in-frame clones are kept and a portion is missing. The D gene and trimming were derived from the DNA, and the V and J assignments and clone size from that table. The sample yields roughly 200,000 clones, 88% seen once. Germline-derived CDR1 and CDR2 are MNHEY and SMNVEV (reference sequence). After removal of 5 bases from V and 0 bases from J, the junction contained 12 bases not matched to a gene. The length of the CDR3 is 18 residues. The data are from a study of blood T cell repertoires in COVID-19. Study information: The United States, Italy and Spain were the sources of the acute and convalescent COVID-19 samples. Sample material is recorded as cDNA or gDNA derived from T cells, B-cell-depleted T cells, or PBMCs.

The TCR was taken from a man between 18 and 35 years old with active or convalescent COVID-19. V usage is TRBV27 and J usage is TRBJ1-1; 10 bases line up with TRBD1. The sequencing input was peripheral blood. The CDR3 region is CASSTYHRDRGLNTEAFF. The CDR3, as DNA: TGTGCCAGCAGTACGTATCACCGGGACAGGGGACTGAACACTGAAGCTTTCTTT.